The 20 T cell receptor beta chains below were found in one sample sequenced in a study of blood T cell repertoires in COVID-19. Clones were read by immunoSEQ multiplex PCR, and TCRdb kept only the in-frame ones, dropping some. The sample carries 150,000 to 160,000 clones, roughly four fifths recorded once. Sequenced input: peripheral blood. The receptors here all came from a man older than 75 with acute or convalescent COVID-19.

The chain employs TRBV3-1 (or the pseudogene TRBV3-2) and TRBJ1-1; 11 bases line up with TRBD1. Germline CDR1 reads LGHDT; CDR2 reads YNNKEL (reference sequence). The CDR3 is made up of 14 amino acids. V gave up 0 bases and J gave up 11 bases; unmatched junction bases: 5. The CDR3 DNA is TGTGCCAGCAGCCAAGAAGGACAGGGGGCGCTTGCTTTCTTT. This encodes CASSQEGQGALAFF.

The CDR3: CASTQGTGGGSPLHF. The CDR3 coding sequence is TGTGCCAGCACCCAAGGGACGGGAGGGGGTTCACCCCTCCACTTT. The chain recombines TRBV6-5 with TRBJ1-6; maybe TRBD1 (6 bases). Deletions cut 7 bases from V and 9 bases from J, with 19 bases between. The CDR3 length is 15 residues. Germline assignment: CDR1 MNHEY and CDR2 SVGAGI.

The V gene is TRBV5-4, the J gene TRBJ2-5, with D maybe TRBD1 (5 bases). Germline CDR1 SGHNT, CDR2 YYREEE (reference sequence). The CDR3 consists of 15 residues. The ends were cut back, 4 bases at V and 4 bases at J, with 17 bases in the middle. The CDR3 loop is CASSGISDQGETQYF. In DNA form, the CDR3 reads TGTGCCAGCAGCGGGATTTCAGACCAGGGAGAGACCCAGTACTTC.

The CDR3 DNA is TGTGCCAGTAGTGTAACAGGGGGGGAAAACATTCAGTACTTC. This codes for CASSVTGGENIQYF. The gene calls are TRBV19 and TRBJ2-4; TRBD1 might be the D (8 bases). Per the germline V gene, CDR1 is LNHDA and CDR2 is SQIVND (reference sequence). The CDR3 has 14 residues. The V and J ends lost 5 bases and 5 bases respectively, with 13 bases between them.

This clone came up a few times. The V gene is TRBV6-4, the J gene TRBJ1-6; D is perhaps TRBD1 (5 bases). The CDR3 has 14 amino acids. V dropped 8 bases and J dropped 9 bases, with 17 bases sitting between them. Germline CDR1 MRHNA, CDR2 SNTAGT. This CDR3 is CASQDTSVGSPLHF. The CDR3 bases are TGTGCCAGCCAGGACACGAGTGTCGGTTCACCCCTCCACTTT.

This clone was counted a single time. This chain joins TRBV6-5 and TRBJ1-6; 8 nucleotides line up with TRBD1. Trimming removed 4 bases from V and 6 bases from J; junction bases left unmatched: 5. This CDR3 is built from 15 residues. The germline V gene has CDR1 MNHEY and CDR2 SVGAGI. CDR3 in amino acids: CASSSRQGINSPLHF. The CDR3 DNA follows: TGTGCCAGCAGTTCCAGACAGGGGATTAATTCACCCCTCCACTTT.

In nucleotides, the CDR3 is TGTGCCAGCTCACCTCTAGCGGGGGCTTACAATGAGCAGTTCTTC. Translating gives CASSPLAGAYNEQFF. The chain links TRBV18 to TRBJ2-1; TRBD2 agrees at 10 bases. CDR1 is KGHSH, CDR2 LQKENI, per germline. J lost 4 bases, V lost 3 bases, and 3 bases had no gene match. The CDR3 length is 15 residues. Full variable domain (missing parts from reference TRBV18 and TRBJ2-1): NAGVMQNPRHLVRRRGQEARLRCSPMKGHSHVYWYRQLPEEGLKFMVYLQKENIIDESGMPKERFSAEFPKEGPSILRIQQVVRGDSAAYFCASSPLAGAYNEQFFGPGTRLTVL.

This clone showed up just once. This chain uses TRBV7-2 with TRBJ2-1; 10 bases are shared with TRBD2. Germline V gene lookup returns CDR1 SGHTA and CDR2 FQGNSA. The CDR3 is 18 residues long. The V gene end was trimmed by 5 bases and the J gene end by 0 bases; junction bases not matched to a gene: 10. The CDR3 region is CASSRKISGGSSYNEQFF. The CDR3 region has the DNA TGTGCCAGCAGCCGGAAAATTAGCGGGGGGAGCTCCTACAATGAGCAGTTCTTC.

The chain employs TRBV18 and TRBJ2-3; D is uncertain. The CDR3 consists of 12 residues. Trimming removed 5 bases at V and 3 bases at J, with 6 bases between. Germline lookup yields CDR1 KGHSH and CDR2 LQKENI. In DNA form, the CDR3 reads TGTGCCAGCTCAGCGTATACAGATACGCAGTATTTT. It specifies CASSAYTDTQYF.

There are a few counts of this clone. The genes are TRBV6-5 and TRBJ1-4; no definite D call. The CDR3 runs 14 residues. CDR1 is MNHEY, CDR2 SVGAGI, per germline. V lost 8 bases, J lost 2 bases, and 12 bases lay in between. The CDR3 region is CASRFIQTNEKLFF. The CDR3 region has the DNA TGTGCCAGCCGCTTTATCCAGACTAATGAAAAACTGTTTTTT.

The chain recombines TRBV7-8 with TRBJ1-2, with TRBD1 matching 12 bases. This CDR3 has 15 amino acids. V shed 5 bases, J shed 7 bases, and the junction held 8 bases outside the gene matches. Germline CDR1 and CDR2: SGHVS and FQNEAQ. CDR3 sequence: CASSGLGQGAAGYTF. CDR3 in DNA: TGTGCCAGCAGCGGGTTGGGACAGGGGGCGGCTGGCTACACCTTC.

The chain joins TRBV7-6 to TRBJ1-5; D is possibly TRBD1 (5 bases). V gave up 5 bases and J gave up 0 bases, with 17 bases separating them. CDR1 and CDR2 (germline): SGHVS, FNYEAQ. The CDR3 is 17 amino acids. For the CDR3, the DNA is TGTGCCAGCAGCCCAGAGGCGGGGGAACTTAGCAATCAGCCCCAGCATTTT. The encoded protein is CASSPEAGELSNQPQHF.

V usage is TRBV28 and J usage is TRBJ2-7, with 7 bases fitting TRBD1. The V gene end was trimmed by 6 bases and the J gene end by 5 bases; junction bases not matched to a gene: 10. The CDR3 is 14 residues long. Germline V gives CDR1 MDHEN, CDR2 SYDVKM. CDR3 sequence reads: CASSLDRVRDEQYV. The CDR3 DNA reads as TGTGCCAGCAGCCTTGACAGGGTACGTGACGAGCAGTACGTC.

Here the CDR3 DNA reads TGTGCCAGCATTGGAGGCGGAGTATACAATGAGCAGTTCTTC. It translates to CASIGGGVYNEQFF. The chain is built from TRBV2 and TRBJ2-1; TRBD2 might be the D (5 bases). The length of the CDR3 is 14 residues. Germline V gene lookup returns CDR1 SNHLY and CDR2 FYNNEI. The ends were cut back, 7 bases at V and 4 bases at J, with 14 bases in the middle.

The chain has TRBV6-1 and TRBJ2-7; TRBD1 might be the D (5 bases). Trimming stripped 1 base from V and 3 bases from J, with 10 bases between. This CDR3 region has 14 residues. Germline CDR1 reads MNHNS; CDR2 reads SASEGT. The CDR3 DNA follows: TGTGCCAGCAGTGAAGGGAGTCAGGGCTACGAGCAGTACTTC. It encodes CASSEGSQGYEQYF.

The gene calls are TRBV6-2 or TRBV6-3 and TRBJ2-1, with a tentative D call TRBD2 (7 bases). The germline V gene encodes CDR1 MNHEY and CDR2 SVGEGT. Trimming cost V 2 bases and J 3 bases, with 17 bases left between them. The CDR3 consists of 17 residues. CDR3 in amino acids: CASSYTLGGGYYNEQFF. CDR3 DNA: TGTGCCAGCAGTTACACCCTTGGCGGGGGCTACTACAATGAGCAGTTCTTC.

This clone showed up just a few times. V usage is TRBV6-5 and J usage is TRBJ1-4, with 11 positions matching TRBD1. After removal of 2 bases from V and 8 bases from J, the junction contained 4 bases not matched to a gene. Germline CDR1 reads MNHEY; CDR2 reads SVGAGI. The CDR3 is made up of 15 amino acids. The CDR3 nucleotides read TGTGCCAGCAGTTACGTTGGACAGGGGGCGGAAAAACTGTTTTTT. This encodes CASSYVGQGAEKLFF.

The CDR3 nucleotides are TGTGCCAGCAGCTTCTATACGGGACAGGGTCACAATGAGCAGTTCTTC. It translates to CASSFYTGQGHNEQFF. This rearrangement joins TRBV7-9 to TRBJ2-1; 9 nucleotides agree with TRBD1. The CDR3 has 16 residues. CDR1 and CDR2 from the germline V gene are SEHNR and FQNEAQ (reference sequence). V was clipped by 3 bases and J by 5 bases; unmatched bases: 8.

The rearrangement links TRBV4-1 to TRBJ2-1, with 8 bases aligning to TRBD1. This CDR3 is 14 amino acids long. V lost 6 bases and J lost 5; bases outside the gene matches: 6. Germline values: CDR1 MGHRA, CDR2 YSYEKL. Here the CDR3 reads CASSADRVDNEQFF. As DNA, the CDR3 is TGCGCCAGCAGTGCGGACAGGGTGGACAATGAGCAGTTCTTC.

V is TRBV29-1 and J is TRBJ2-7; 9 bases map to TRBD2. J was trimmed by 7 bases and V by 4 bases; bases with no gene match: 5. Germline assignment: CDR1 SQVTM and CDR2 ANQGSEA. The CDR3 runs 12 residues. CDR3 DNA: TGCAGCGTTGGCGGGGGGGCCGGGGAGCAGTACTTC. As protein: CSVGGGAGEQYF.